A selection of T cell receptor beta chains follows, all from one sample in a study of cytomegalovirus exposure and HLA in healthy donors. Some clones are missing from TCRdb's copy, which holds only in-frame ones; the method was immunoSEQ multiplex PCR. The repertoire includes over 250,000 clones, 80% to 90% of them detected once, and around 1% sits in the top ten. The sequenced sample consisted of PBMCs. These receptors all come from a woman younger than 30 in good health and CMV-seronegative. Both conserved end residues are part of each CDR3. D genes are given only for firm matches. For some rows the clone size is stated as once, few or many, or as a class when expanded; others skip it.

TRBD1 | TRBJ2-5 | . | TRBV30 | CAWSRQGRETQYF | TGTGCCTGGAGTCGACAGGGCCGAGAGACCCAGTACTTC
. | TRBJ1-6 | . | TRBV30 | CAWTVRWADSPLHF | TGTGCCTGGACCGTAAGATGGGCCGATTCACCCCTCCACTTT
TRBD1 | TRBJ1-2 | . | TRBV5-4 | CASSLGVRQGVYGYTF | TGTGCCAGCAGCTTGGGGGTTCGACAGGGGGTCTATGGCTACACCTTC
TRBD2 | TRBJ2-1 | . | TRBV5-1 | CASSLAYRRGDEQFF | TGCGCCAGCAGCTTGGCCTATCGGCGGGGGGATGAGCAGTTCTTC
. | TRBJ2-7 | . | TRBV10-3 | CAISESPRDEQYF | TGTGCCATCAGTGAGTCTCCCCGCGACGAGCAGTACTTC
TRBD1 | TRBJ2-6 | . | TRBV4-1 | CASSHSPGQAFSGANVLTF | TGCGCCAGCAGCCATTCTCCGGGACAGGCGTTCTCTGGGGCCAACGTCCTGACTTTC
TRBD1 | TRBJ2-7 | . | TRBV19 | CASSRGQGGGYEQYF | TGTGCCAGTAGTCGTGGACAGGGAGGCGGCTACGAGCAGTACTTC
TRBD2 | TRBJ2-1 | . | TRBV11-3 | CASSSRAGGDNEQFF | TGTGCCAGCAGCTCCCGAGCGGGGGGGGACAATGAGCAGTTCTTC
TRBD1 | TRBJ1-3 | . | TRBV2 | CASSGQGSGNTIYF | TGTGCCAGCAGTGGACAGGGCTCTGGAAACACCATATATTTT
. | TRBJ1-2 | . | TRBV9 | CASSVDHTYGYTF | TGTGCCAGCAGCGTAGATCACACCTATGGCTACACCTTC
. | TRBJ2-3 | . | TRBV4-1 | CASSPSLLEVSTDTQYF | TGCGCCAGCAGCCCAAGTCTGCTAGAAGTTTCCACAGATACGCAGTATTTT
. | TRBJ1-3 | . | TRBV30 | CAWSNMVGNTIYF | TGTGCCTGGAGCAACATGGTTGGAAACACCATATATTTT
. | TRBJ1-5 | . | TRBV28 | CASSLSDNQPQHF | TGTGCCAGCAGTTTGAGCGACAATCAGCCCCAGCATTTT
. | TRBJ1-3 | . | TRBV13 | CASSLRRDQSGNTIYF | TGTGCCAGCAGCTTAAGGAGGGATCAATCGGGAAACACCATATATTTT
TRBD1 | TRBJ1-1 | . | TRBV27 | CASSLQGGWTEAFF | TGTGCCAGCAGTTTACAGGGGGGATGGACTGAAGCTTTCTTT
. | TRBJ1-2 | . | TRBV4-1 | CASSQDRQGGKNYGYTF | TGCGCCAGCAGCCAAGATCGGCAAGGAGGCAAGAACTATGGCTACACCTTC
TRBD1 | TRBJ1-3 | . | TRBV2 | CASEGQDSLSGNTIYF | TGTGCCAGCGAGGGACAGGATTCCCTCTCTGGAAACACCATATATTTT
TRBD1 | TRBJ1-1 | . | TRBV5-1 | CASSSGQGNTEAFF | TGCGCCAGCAGTTCGGGACAGGGGAACACTGAAGCTTTCTTT
. | TRBJ1-2 | . | TRBV2 | CASSSRADYGYTF | TGTGCCAGCAGTTCCAGGGCCGACTATGGCTACACCTTC
. | TRBJ2-7 | . | TRBV7-6 | CASSPESGSSYEQYF | TGTGCCAGCAGCCCCGAGTCGGGTAGCTCCTACGAGCAGTACTTC
TRBD1 | TRBJ1-2 | . | TRBV9 | CASSVAMDRGPYGYTF | TGTGCCAGCAGCGTAGCTATGGACAGGGGGCCCTATGGCTACACCTTC
. | TRBJ1-2 | . | TRBV15 | CATSRDVYGGVGYTF | TGTGCCACCAGCAGAGATGTTTATGGAGGGGTCGGCTACACCTTC
TRBD1 | TRBJ2-7 | . | TRBV5-4 | CASSQPGIQGNYEQYF | TGTGCCAGCAGCCAGCCTGGGATACAGGGGAACTACGAGCAGTACTTC
TRBD2 | TRBJ2-7 | once | TRBV5-4 | CASSLYGGGSREQYF | TGTGCCAGCAGCTTGTATGGGGGAGGGTCACGCGAGCAGTACTTC
TRBD1 | TRBJ2-7 | . | TRBV6-5 | CASSYTPGTGPYEQYF | TGTGCCAGCAGTTACACTCCCGGGACAGGGCCTTACGAGCAGTACTTC
TRBD1 | TRBJ2-1 | . | TRBV4-3 | CASSQSGGSYNEQFF | TGCGCCAGCAGCCAATCAGGGGGCTCCTACAATGAGCAGTTCTTC
TRBD1 | TRBJ1-1 | . | TRBV29-1 | CSVGRTGAMNTEAFF | TGCAGCGTTGGCAGGACAGGCGCAATGAACACTGAAGCTTTCTTT
TRBD1 | TRBJ1-5 | . | TRBV11-2 | CASSQTGGIQPQHF | TGTGCCAGCAGCCAGACAGGGGGCATTCAGCCCCAGCATTTT
. | TRBJ1-5 | . | TRBV6-5 | CASSWSREGHQPQHF | TGTGCCAGCAGTTGGTCCAGGGAAGGGCATCAGCCCCAGCATTTT
. | TRBJ2-5 | . | TRBV5-6 | CASSRGGGGETQYF | TGTGCCAGCAGCCGCGGTGGAGGTGGGGAGACCCAGTACTTC
. | TRBJ1-2 | . | TRBV27 | CASSLRGGYGYTF | TGTGCCAGCAGTTTAAGGGGGGGCTATGGCTACACCTTC
TRBD1 | TRBJ1-2 | . | TRBV18 | CASSTTGNAGYTF | TGTGCCAGCTCAACGACAGGGAATGCTGGCTACACCTTC
TRBD1 | TRBJ2-7 | . | TRBV5-6 | CASSPGQYYEQYF | TGTGCCAGCAGCCCGGGACAGTACTACGAGCAGTACTTC
TRBD1 | TRBJ2-7 | . | TRBV4-2 | CASRLGAGGTSTSYEQYF | TGTGCCAGCAGGTTGGGGGCAGGGGGCACTAGCACAAGCTACGAGCAGTACTTC
. | TRBJ2-5 | . | TRBV5-4 | CASSLAQQETQYF | TGTGCCAGCAGCTTGGCCCAACAAGAGACCCAGTACTTC
. | TRBJ2-2 | . | TRBV5-4 | CASSQGSGELFF | TGTGCCAGCAGTCAGGGGAGCGGGGAGCTGTTTTTT
. | TRBJ2-4 | . | TRBV5-1 | CASSLGTGRESKNIQYF | TGCGCCAGCAGCTTGGGAACAGGGAGGGAATCCAAAAACATTCAGTACTTC
. | TRBJ1-5 | . | TRBV10-3 | CAISDLKDSNQPQHF | TGTGCCATCAGTGATCTCAAGGACAGTAATCAGCCCCAGCATTTT
. | TRBJ1-5 | . | TRBV4-3 | CASSQDRGSEGQPQHF | TGCGCCAGCAGCCAAGATAGGGGGAGTGAGGGTCAGCCCCAGCATTTT
. | TRBJ2-7 | . | TRBV19 | CASSIQAYYEQYF | TGTGCCAGTAGTATTCAGGCTTACTACGAGCAGTACTTC
TRBD1 | TRBJ1-2 | . | TRBV9 | CASSVGVGTGTNYGYTF | TGTGCCAGCAGCGTAGGAGTCGGGACAGGGACAAACTATGGCTACACCTTC
TRBD1 | TRBJ2-7 | . | TRBV7-2 | CASSLGAGGAYEQYF | TGTGCCAGCAGCTTAGGGGCAGGGGGCGCCTACGAGCAGTACTTC
TRBD1 | TRBJ1-1 | . | TRBV6-6 | CASRSGDRGTEAFF | TGTGCCAGCAGGAGTGGGGACAGGGGGACTGAAGCTTTCTTT
TRBD1 | TRBJ1-2 | many | TRBV5-8 | CASRRGQGESGYTF | TGTGCCAGCAGACGGGGACAGGGGGAGAGTGGCTACACCTTC
. | TRBJ1-2 | . | TRBV11-1 | CASSPETGSNYGYTF | TGTGCCAGCAGCCCAGAGACAGGCTCTAACTATGGCTACACCTTC
. | TRBJ2-5 | . | TRBV11-2 | CASGTGTTVQETQYF | TGTGCCAGCGGTACCGGGACAACCGTCCAAGAGACCCAGTACTTC
TRBD2 | TRBJ2-1 | . | TRBV7-7 | CASSSSTGLAGGKNEQFF | TGTGCCAGCAGCTCTAGTACCGGACTAGCGGGAGGAAAAAATGAGCAGTTCTTC
. | TRBJ1-2 | . | TRBV5-1 | CASSFTGGNYGYTF | TGCGCCAGCAGCTTTACCGGGGGAAACTATGGCTACACCTTC
. | TRBJ1-1 | . | TRBV29-1 | CSVKNQENTEAFF | TGCAGCGTGAAGAACCAGGAGAACACTGAAGCTTTCTTT
. | TRBJ2-3 | . | TRBV5-1 | CASSLSAGSTDTQYF | TGCGCCAGCAGCCTCTCGGCAGGTAGCACAGATACGCAGTATTTT